A single sample gave rise to the 21 T cell receptor beta chains below, sequenced in a study of response to subunit inactivated influenza vaccine. TCRdb called the RT-PCR reads again in MiXCR, with one record for every CDR3 protein. The top ten clones hold less than 8.5% of a sample with 600,000 to 850,000 distinct CDR3 sequences, approximately 14% of them seen once. The sample consisted of PBMCs from blood, taken 14 to 15 days before vaccination. These receptors were collected from a man aged 45-65 years who received an inactivated influenza vaccine.

This clonotype was seen only a few times. V usage is TRBV7-2 and J usage is TRBJ2-5; D is possibly TRBD1 or TRBD2 (5 bases each). CDR3 size: 15 residues. Deletions cut 6 bases from V and 4 bases from J, with 18 bases between. Germline assignment: CDR1 SGHTA and CDR2 FQGNSA. The DNA for the CDR3 is TGTGCCAGCAGTCCCGGACGGGGCTGGGGAGAGACCCAGTACTTC. Translating it yields CASSPGRGWGETQYF.

In this sample, this clonotype turned up a few times. The chain carries TRBV7-9 and TRBJ2-1, with D hard to call. The germline V and J ends were trimmed by 3 bases and 5 bases, with 14 bases remaining between them. The CDR3 has 15 amino acids. Germline lookup yields CDR1 SEHNR and CDR2 FQNEAQ (reference sequence). CDR3 nucleotide sequence: TGTGCCAGCAGCTTTTCAATCCGAGGTGACAATGAGCAGTTCTTC. Translating gives CASSFSIRGDNEQFF.

This rearrangement joins TRBV7-9 to TRBJ2-3; D uncertain. Trimming took off 5 bases at V and 7 bases at J, with 19 bases between the two ends. This CDR3 has 15 amino acids. The germline CDR1 and CDR2 sequences are SEHNR and FQNEAQ (reference sequence). CDR3: CASSPPPPKPHTQYF. The CDR3 region has the DNA TGTGCCAGCAGCCCACCACCGCCGAAACCACATACGCAGTATTTT.

This clonotype was detected ten times or more. The V gene is TRBV12-3 or TRBV12-4, the J gene TRBJ2-7; D gene unclear. The CDR3 is 11 amino acids. The germline V and J ends were trimmed by 1 base and 5 bases, with 3 bases remaining between them. The CDR3 loop reads CASSLENEQYF. The CDR3 DNA is TGTGCCAGCAGTTTAGAAAACGAGCAGTACTTC.

This clonotype was detected only a few times. The rearrangement joins TRBV7-9 to TRBJ2-5; D might be TRBD2 (5 bases). The CDR3 is made up of 13 amino acids. The V end was cut by 7 bases, the J end by 4 bases, with 13 bases between. Germline V gene data show CDR1 as SEHNR and CDR2 as FQNEAQ (reference sequence). The CDR3 sequence is CASTTTMVETQYF. As DNA, the CDR3 is TGTGCCAGCACTACGACTATGGTAGAGACCCAGTACTTC.

This clonotype turned up a few times. The V gene is TRBV20-1, the J gene TRBJ1-1; D is perhaps TRBD1 (5 bases). Germline assignment: CDR1 DFQATT and CDR2 SNEGSKA (reference sequence). V was trimmed by 6 bases and J by 11 bases, leaving 22 bases between them. The CDR3 is 13 residues long. Written as DNA, the CDR3 is TGCAGTGCACAGAAGGGGTCCGGAGATAGGGCTTTCTTT. Protein: CSAQKGSGDRAFF.

The chain recombines TRBV6-1 with TRBJ2-5, with D possibly matching TRBD1 (7 bases). V shed 3 bases and J shed 4 bases, with 15 bases lying between them. The germline V gene encodes CDR1 MNHNS and CDR2 SASEGT. The CDR3 is 15 residues long. CDR3: CASSERQGGGETQYF. As DNA, the CDR3 is TGTGCCAGCAGTGAGAGACAGGGAGGAGGAGAGACCCAGTACTTC.

This clonotype was observed a single time. V and J are TRBV4-3 and TRBJ1-1; D remains unclear. Germline V gene data show CDR1 as LGHNA and CDR2 as YSLEER. V was trimmed by 1 base and J by 4 bases, leaving 13 bases between them. The CDR3 runs to 15 residues. CDR3 sequence (DNA): TGCGCCAGCAGCCAAGGAAGGGATTTGATCACTGAAGCTTTCTTT. Its protein product is CASSQGRDLITEAFF.

This clonotype was counted only a few times. The chain joins TRBV18 to TRBJ2-1, with D possibly matching TRBD1 (7 bases). This CDR3 spans 17 amino acids. Trimming pared 6 bases from V and 5 bases from J, leaving 23 bases between. Germline CDR1 reads KGHSH; CDR2 reads LQKENI. The CDR3 spells CASSQRTGGKGDNEQFF. CDR3 sequence (DNA): TGTGCCAGCTCGCAAAGGACAGGCGGGAAGGGAGACAATGAGCAGTTCTTC.

This rearrangement joins TRBV12-3 or TRBV12-4 to TRBJ1-6; D remains unclear. CDR3 length: 12 residues. The V end was cut by 5 bases, the J end by 14 bases, with 13 bases between. CDR3 coding DNA: TGTGCCAGCAGTAGAGTCCGACGGGCCCTCCACTTT. Protein product: CASSRVRRALHF.

The CDR3 reads CASSSGLAGGYLASTDTQYF. In DNA, the CDR3 is TGCGCCAGCAGCTCCGGACTAGCGGGGGGCTACCTAGCTAGCACAGATACGCAGTATTTT. V is TRBV5-1 and J is TRBJ2-3, with 14 bases aligning to TRBD2. The trim removed 3 bases at V and 0 bases at J, leaving 12 bases unmatched. CDR1 and CDR2 (germline): SGHRS, YFSETQ. The CDR3 is 20 amino acids. Variable domain in full (rest from reference TRBV5-1 and TRBJ2-3): KAGVTQTPRYLIKTRGQQVTLSCSPISGHRSVSWYQQTPGQGLQFLFEYFSETQRNKGNFPGRFSGRQFSNSRSEMNVSTLELGDSALYLCASSSGLAGGYLASTDTQYFGPGTRLTVL.

V usage is TRBV20-1 and J usage is TRBJ2-7; 11 nucleotides agree with TRBD2. With 2 bases clipped from V and 8 bases from J, the junction kept 11 bases outside the gene matches. CDR1 and CDR2 from the germline V gene are DFQATT and SNEGSKA (reference sequence). This CDR3 is built from 15 residues. CDR3 DNA: TGCAGTGCTAGAATAGGGGGGACTAGCGGAGAGAAGCAGTACTTC. This sequence encodes CSARIGGTSGEKQYF.

In its sample, this clonotype was seen a few times. The CDR3 DNA reads TGTGCCAGCAGTTTAGGCGGGGTAGTCACCGGGGAGCTGTTTTTT. Its protein product is CASSLGGVVTGELFF. The chain recombines TRBV12-3 or TRBV12-4 with TRBJ2-2, with TRBD2 as a possible D gene (6 bases). The length of the CDR3 is 15 residues. Trimming cost V 1 base and J 4 bases, with 10 bases left between them.

This clonotype has at least ten counts. The V call is TRBV9, the J call TRBJ2-5; no clear D. This CDR3 is built from 15 residues. The germline gives CDR1 SGDLS, CDR2 YYNGEE. The V and J ends lost 0 bases and 1 base respectively, with 10 bases between them. CDR3 DNA: TGTGCCAGCAGCGTAGCTCTGGGTGCCCAAGAGACCCAGTACTTC. This encodes CASSVALGAQETQYF.

This clonotype has ten or more counts. The chain couples TRBV10-3 to TRBJ2-2; D gene ambiguous. The CDR3 covers 12 residues. CDR1 and CDR2 (germline): ENHRY, SYGVKD. Deletions cut 5 bases from V and 10 bases from J, with 11 bases between. DNA for the CDR3: TGTGCCATCAGTTCCGACTCGCTGGAGCTGTTTTTT. This gives the protein CAISSDSLELFF.

This clonotype showed up many times. The rearrangement uses TRBV15 and TRBJ2-1; D call uncertain. CDR1 and CDR2 (germline): LNHNV, YYDKDF (reference sequence). This CDR3 contains 15 residues. V was clipped by 0 bases and J by 8 bases, with 14 bases between them. CDR3 sequence: CATSRDPTAIDEQFF. CDR3 DNA: TGTGCCACCAGCAGAGATCCCACAGCGATCGATGAGCAGTTCTTC.

Only a few counts were recorded for this clonotype. The rearrangement joins TRBV12-3 or TRBV12-4 to TRBJ2-5; D not certain. Trimming shortened V by 3 bases and J by 5 bases, and 10 bases separated the two germline ends. The CDR3 has 13 amino acids. The CDR3 DNA reads TGTGCCAGCAGTTTCTGGTCGGGCGAGACCCAGTACTTC. This encodes CASSFWSGETQYF.

This clonotype was recorded many times. This chain joins TRBV4-1 and TRBJ1-3, with 9 nucleotides matching TRBD1. Losses at the gene ends were 4 bases for V and 4 bases for J; bases not matched to a gene: 5. Germline CDR1 MGHRA, CDR2 YSYEKL. The CDR3 is 15 amino acids. The CDR3 protein is CASSPADRGGNTIYF. The CDR3 DNA sequence: TGCGCCAGCAGCCCAGCGGACAGGGGCGGAAACACCATATATTTT.

In this sample, this clonotype turned up a few times. This chain joins TRBV10-3 and TRBJ2-1; the D gene is possibly TRBD2 (6 bases). V was cut by 3 bases and J by 3 bases, with 9 bases left in between. The CDR3 has 14 amino acids. CDR1 and CDR2 (germline): ENHRY, SYGVKD. The CDR3 DNA reads TGTGCCATCAGTGACCCCGGGAGCTACAATGAGCAGTTCTTC. It is translated as CAISDPGSYNEQFF.

There are a few counts of this clonotype. The V gene is TRBV20-1, the J gene TRBJ1-5; no firm D call. CDR1 is DFQATT, CDR2 SNEGSKA, per germline (reference sequence). Trimming removed 6 bases at V and 0 bases at J, with 12 bases between. The CDR3 contains 14 residues. The CDR3 DNA follows: TGCAGTGCAGGGAGAGTCTATAGCAATCAGCCCCAGCATTTT. It translates to CSAGRVYSNQPQHF.

This clonotype was counted only a few times. The V call is TRBV12-3 or TRBV12-4, the J call TRBJ2-7, with TRBD1 identical over 9 bases. V was clipped by 7 bases and J by 5 bases; unmatched bases: 9. This CDR3 spans 14 amino acids. The CDR3 DNA reads TGTGCCAGCAAGTACAGGGGGCGATTGGACGAGCAGTACTTC. Translation gives CASKYRGRLDEQYF.